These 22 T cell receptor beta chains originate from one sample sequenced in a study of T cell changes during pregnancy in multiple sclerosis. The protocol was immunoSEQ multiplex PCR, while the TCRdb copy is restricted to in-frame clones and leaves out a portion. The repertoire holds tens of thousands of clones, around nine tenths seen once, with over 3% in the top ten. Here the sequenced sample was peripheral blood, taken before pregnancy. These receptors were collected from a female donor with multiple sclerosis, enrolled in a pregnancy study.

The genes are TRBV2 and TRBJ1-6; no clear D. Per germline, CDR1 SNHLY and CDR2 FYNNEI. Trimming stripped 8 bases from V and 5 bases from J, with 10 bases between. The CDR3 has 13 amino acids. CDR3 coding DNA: TGTGCCAGCGTGTCGGTCGATAATTCACCCCTCCACTTT. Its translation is CASVSVDNSPLHF.

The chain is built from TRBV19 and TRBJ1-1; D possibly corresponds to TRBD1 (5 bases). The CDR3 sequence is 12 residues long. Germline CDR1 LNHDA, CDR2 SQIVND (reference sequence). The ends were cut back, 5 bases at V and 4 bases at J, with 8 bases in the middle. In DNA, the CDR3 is TGTGCCAGTAGTTGGCAGGGCACTGAAGCTTTCTTT. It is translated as CASSWQGTEAFF.

The CDR3 protein is CASRREGRSYEQYF. DNA of the CDR3: TGTGCCAGCAGGAGGGAGGGGAGATCCTACGAGCAGTACTTC. The chain is built from TRBV2 and TRBJ2-7, with 7 bases fitting TRBD2. The V and J ends lost 6 bases and 1 base, in that order; junction bases with no gene match: 6. The CDR3 covers 14 residues. The germline V gene encodes CDR1 SNHLY and CDR2 FYNNEI.

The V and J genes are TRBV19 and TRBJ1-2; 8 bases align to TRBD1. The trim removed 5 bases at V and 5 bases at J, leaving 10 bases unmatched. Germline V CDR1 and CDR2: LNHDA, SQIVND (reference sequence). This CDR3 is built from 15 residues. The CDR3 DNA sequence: TGTGCCAGTAGTGCCCGACAGGGGATCCAGTATGGCTACACCTTC. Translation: CASSARQGIQYGYTF.

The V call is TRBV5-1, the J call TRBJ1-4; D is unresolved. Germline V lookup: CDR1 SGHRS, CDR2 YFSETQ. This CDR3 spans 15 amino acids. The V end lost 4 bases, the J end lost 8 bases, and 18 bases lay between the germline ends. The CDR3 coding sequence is TGCGCCAGCAGCCCCGGAGGCACCGGGGAAGAAAAACTGTTTTTT. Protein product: CASSPGGTGEEKLFF.

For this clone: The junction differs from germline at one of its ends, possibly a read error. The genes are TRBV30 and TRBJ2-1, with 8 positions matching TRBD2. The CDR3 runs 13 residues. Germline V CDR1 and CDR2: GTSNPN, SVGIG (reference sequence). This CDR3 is CARRREAINEQFF. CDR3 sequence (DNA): TGTGCCCGGAGGCGGGAGGCCATCAATGAGCAGTTCTTC.

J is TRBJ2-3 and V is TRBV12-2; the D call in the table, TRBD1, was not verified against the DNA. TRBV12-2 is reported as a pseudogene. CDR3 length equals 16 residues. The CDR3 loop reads CASRLAAGQGADTQYF. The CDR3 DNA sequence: TGTGCAAGTCGCTTAGCGGCCGGACAGGGGGCAGATACGCAGTATTTT.

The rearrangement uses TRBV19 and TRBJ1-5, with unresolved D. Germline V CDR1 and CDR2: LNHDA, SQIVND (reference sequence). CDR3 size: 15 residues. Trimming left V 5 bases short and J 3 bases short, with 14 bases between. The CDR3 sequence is CASSDQARDNQPQHF. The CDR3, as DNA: TGTGCCAGTAGTGATCAGGCACGAGACAATCAGCCCCAGCATTTT.

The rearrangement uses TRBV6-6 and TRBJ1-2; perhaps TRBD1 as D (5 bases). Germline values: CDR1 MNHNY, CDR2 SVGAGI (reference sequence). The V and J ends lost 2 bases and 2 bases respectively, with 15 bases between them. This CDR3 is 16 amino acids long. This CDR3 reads CASSYPRGGSNYGYTF. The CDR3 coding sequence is TGTGCCAGCAGTTACCCACGGGGGGGGTCCAACTATGGCTACACCTTC.

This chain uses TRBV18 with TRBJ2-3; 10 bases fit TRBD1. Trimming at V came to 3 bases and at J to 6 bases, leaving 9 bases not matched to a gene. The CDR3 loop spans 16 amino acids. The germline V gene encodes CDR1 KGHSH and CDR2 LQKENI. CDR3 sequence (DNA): TGTGCCAGCTCACCGGAATTGACAGGGGGCTTGGATACGCAGTATTTT. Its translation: CASSPELTGGLDTQYF. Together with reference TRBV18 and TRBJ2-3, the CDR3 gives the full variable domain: NAGVMQNPRHLVRRRGQEARLRCSPMKGHSHVYWYRQLPEEGLKFMVYLQKENIIDESGMPKERFSAEFPKEGPSILRIQQVVRGDSAAYFCASSPELTGGLDTQYFGPGTRLTVL.

The DNA of the CDR3 is TGCGCCAGCAACGTTGTGTATATCAGCGCTAAGGGGTTCGATGAGCAGTTCTTC. This sequence encodes CASNVVYISAKGFDEQFF. The chain has TRBV5-1 and TRBJ2-1, with D maybe TRBD1 (5 bases). Looked up from germline, CDR1 is SGHRS and CDR2 is YFSETQ. The ends were cut back, 6 bases at V and 8 bases at J, with 30 bases in the middle. The CDR3 spans 18 residues.

CDR3 region: CASMAGVNTEAFF. In DNA form, the CDR3 reads TGTGCCAGCATGGCAGGGGTGAACACTGAAGCTTTCTTT. The chain is built from TRBV2 and TRBJ1-1; D might be TRBD1 (6 bases). V was trimmed by 7 bases and J by 0 bases, leaving 9 bases between them. The CDR3 runs to 13 residues. The germline gives CDR1 SNHLY, CDR2 FYNNEI.

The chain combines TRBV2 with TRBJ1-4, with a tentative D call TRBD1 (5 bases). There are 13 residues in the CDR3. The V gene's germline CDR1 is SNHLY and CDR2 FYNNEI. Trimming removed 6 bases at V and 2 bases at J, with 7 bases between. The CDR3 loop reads CASRQATNEKLFF. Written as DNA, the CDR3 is TGTGCCAGCAGACAGGCGACTAATGAAAAACTGTTTTTT.

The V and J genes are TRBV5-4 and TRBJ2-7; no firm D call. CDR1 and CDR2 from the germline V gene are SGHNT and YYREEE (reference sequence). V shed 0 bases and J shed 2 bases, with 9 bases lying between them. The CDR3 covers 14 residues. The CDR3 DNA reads TGTGCCAGCAGCTTGGACCAGGCCGCCTACGAGCAGTACTTC. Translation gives CASSLDQAAYEQYF.

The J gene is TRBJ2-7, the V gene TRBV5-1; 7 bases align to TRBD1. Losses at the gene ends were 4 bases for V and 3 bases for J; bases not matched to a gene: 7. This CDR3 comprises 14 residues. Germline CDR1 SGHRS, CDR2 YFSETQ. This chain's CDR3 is CASSVDRADYEQYF. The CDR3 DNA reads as TGCGCCAGCAGCGTAGACAGGGCCGACTACGAGCAGTACTTC. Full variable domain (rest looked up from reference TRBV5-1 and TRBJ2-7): KAGVTQTPRYLIKTRGQQVTLSCSPISGHRSVSWYQQTPGQGLQFLFEYFSETQRNKGNFPGRFSGRQFSNSRSEMNVSTLELGDSALYLCASSVDRADYEQYFGPGTRLTVT.

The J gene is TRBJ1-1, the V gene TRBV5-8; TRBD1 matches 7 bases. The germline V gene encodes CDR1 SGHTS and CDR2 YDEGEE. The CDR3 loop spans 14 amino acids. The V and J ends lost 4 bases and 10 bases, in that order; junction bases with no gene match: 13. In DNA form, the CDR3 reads TGTGCCAGCAGCATACCCGAAAACAGGGGTCGAGCTTTCTTT. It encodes CASSIPENRGRAFF.

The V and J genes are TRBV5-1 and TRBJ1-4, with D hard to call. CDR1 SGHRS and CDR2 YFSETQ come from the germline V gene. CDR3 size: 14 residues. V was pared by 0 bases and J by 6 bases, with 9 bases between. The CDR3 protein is CASSLAGGDEKLFF. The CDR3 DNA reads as TGCGCCAGCAGCTTGGCGGGAGGAGATGAAAAACTGTTTTTT.

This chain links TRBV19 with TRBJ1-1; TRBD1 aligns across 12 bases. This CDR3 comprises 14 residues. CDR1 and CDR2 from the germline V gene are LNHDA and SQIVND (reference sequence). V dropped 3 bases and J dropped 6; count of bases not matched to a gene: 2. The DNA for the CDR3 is TGTGCCAGTAGTATGGGACAGGGGGCGGCTGAAGCTTTCTTT. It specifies CASSMGQGAAEAFF.

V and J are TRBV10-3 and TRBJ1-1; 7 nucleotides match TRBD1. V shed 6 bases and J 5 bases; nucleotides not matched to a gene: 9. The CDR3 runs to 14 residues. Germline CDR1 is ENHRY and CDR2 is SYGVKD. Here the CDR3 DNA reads TGTGCCATCAGAGATCTGACAGGGAGGACTGAAGCTTTCTTT. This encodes CAIRDLTGRTEAFF.

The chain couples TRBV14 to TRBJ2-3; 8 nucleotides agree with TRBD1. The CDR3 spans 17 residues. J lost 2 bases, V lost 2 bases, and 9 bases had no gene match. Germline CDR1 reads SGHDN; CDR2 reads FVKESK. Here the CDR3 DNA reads TGTGCCAGCAGCCAATTACGCCAGGGGGCCTTCACAGATACGCAGTATTTT. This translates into CASSQLRQGAFTDTQYF.

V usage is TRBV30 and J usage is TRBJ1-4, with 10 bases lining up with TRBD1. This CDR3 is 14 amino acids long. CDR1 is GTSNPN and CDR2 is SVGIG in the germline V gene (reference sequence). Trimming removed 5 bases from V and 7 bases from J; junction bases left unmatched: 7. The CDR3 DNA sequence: TGTGCCTGGGGTCGGACAGGGGGAAGTGAAAAACTGTTTTTT. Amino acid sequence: CAWGRTGGSEKLFF.

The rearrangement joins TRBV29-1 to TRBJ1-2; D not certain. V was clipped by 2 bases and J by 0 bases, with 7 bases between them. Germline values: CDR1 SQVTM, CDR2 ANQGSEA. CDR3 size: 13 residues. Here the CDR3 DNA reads TGCAGCGTTGAATTGGCATCTAACTATGGCTACACCTTC. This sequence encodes CSVELASNYGYTF.